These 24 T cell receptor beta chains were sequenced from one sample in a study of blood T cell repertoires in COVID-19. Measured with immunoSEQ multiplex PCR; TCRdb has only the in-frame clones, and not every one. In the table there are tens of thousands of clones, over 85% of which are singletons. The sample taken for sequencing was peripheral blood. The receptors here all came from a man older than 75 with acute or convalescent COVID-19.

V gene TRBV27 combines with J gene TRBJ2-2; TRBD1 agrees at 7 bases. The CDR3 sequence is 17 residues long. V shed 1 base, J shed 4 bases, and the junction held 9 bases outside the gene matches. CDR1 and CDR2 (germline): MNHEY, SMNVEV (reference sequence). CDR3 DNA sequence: TGTGCCAGCAGTTTATTGAGATATAGGGGGCTCACCGGGGAGCTGTTTTTT. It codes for CASSLLRYRGLTGELFF.

CDR3 amino acids: CASSYRLARGTDTQYF. The CDR3, as DNA: TGCGCCAGCAGCTACCGACTAGCGAGGGGCACAGATACGCAGTATTTT. This chain links TRBV5-1 with TRBJ2-3; 8 positions agree with TRBD2. The V and J ends lost 3 bases and 1 base, in that order; junction bases with no gene match: 7. The CDR3 is 16 residues long. CDR1 SGHRS and CDR2 YFSETQ come from the germline V gene.

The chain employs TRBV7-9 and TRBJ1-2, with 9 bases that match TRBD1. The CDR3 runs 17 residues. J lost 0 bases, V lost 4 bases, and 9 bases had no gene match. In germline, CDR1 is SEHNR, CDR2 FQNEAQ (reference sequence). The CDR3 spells CASSSWTGENSNYGYTF. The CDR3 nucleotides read TGTGCCAGCAGCTCGTGGACAGGGGAAAATTCTAACTATGGCTACACCTTC. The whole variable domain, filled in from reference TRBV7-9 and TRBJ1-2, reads DTGVSQNPRHKITKRGQNVTFRCDPISEHNRLYWYRQTLGQGPEFLTYFQNEAQLEKSRLLSDRFSAERPKGSFSTLEIQRTEQGDSAMYLCASSSWTGENSNYGYTFGSGTRLTVV.

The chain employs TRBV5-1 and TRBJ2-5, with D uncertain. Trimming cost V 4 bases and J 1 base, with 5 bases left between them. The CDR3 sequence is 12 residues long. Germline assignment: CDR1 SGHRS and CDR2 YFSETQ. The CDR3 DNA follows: TGCGCCAGCAGCCGTTTCCAAGAGACCCAGTACTTC. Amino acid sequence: CASSRFQETQYF.

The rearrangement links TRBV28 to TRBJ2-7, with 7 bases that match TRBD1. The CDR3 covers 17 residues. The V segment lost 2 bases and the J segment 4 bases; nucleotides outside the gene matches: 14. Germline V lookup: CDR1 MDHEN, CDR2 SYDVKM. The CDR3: CASSLRGTVGVGYEQYF. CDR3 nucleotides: TGTGCCAGCAGTTTACGTGGGACAGTAGGAGTTGGATACGAGCAGTACTTC. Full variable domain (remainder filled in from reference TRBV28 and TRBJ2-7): DVKVTQSSRYLVKRTGEKVFLECVQDMDHENMFWYRQDPGLGLRLIYFSYDVKMKEKGDIPEGYSVSREKKERFSLILESASTNQTSMYLCASSLRGTVGVGYEQYFGPGTRLTVT.

Here the CDR3 reads CASSGRTGKSTEAFF. The CDR3 DNA reads TGTGCCAGCAGCGGGAGGACAGGGAAGTCCACTGAAGCTTTCTTT. The chain joins TRBV7-9 to TRBJ1-1; 8 bases are a match to TRBD1. J was trimmed by 4 bases and V by 5 bases; bases with no gene match: 9. CDR3 length equals 15 residues. The V gene's germline CDR1 is SEHNR and CDR2 FQNEAQ (reference sequence).

The CDR3 DNA follows: TGTGCCAGCAGCCCCTGGACAGCCAGTCGTAATCAGCCCCAGCATTTT. Translating gives CASSPWTASRNQPQHF. V usage is TRBV6-2 or TRBV6-3 and J usage is TRBJ1-5, with D tentatively TRBD1 (6 bases). In germline, CDR1 is MNHEY, CDR2 SVGEGT. The CDR3 totals 16 residues. V lost 6 bases and J 4 bases, leaving 19 bases between the germline ends.

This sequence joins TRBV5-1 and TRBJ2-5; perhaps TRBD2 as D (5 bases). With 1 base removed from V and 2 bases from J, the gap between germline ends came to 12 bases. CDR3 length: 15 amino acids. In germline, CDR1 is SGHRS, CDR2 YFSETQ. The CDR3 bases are TGCGCCAGCAGCTTGTCGGGGATGGGACAAGAGACCCAGTACTTC. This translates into CASSLSGMGQETQYF.

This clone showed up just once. The DNA for the CDR3 is TGTGCCAGCTCACCACCTGTCGACACCGGGGAGCTGTTTTTT. It translates to CASSPPVDTGELFF. The V call is TRBV18, the J call TRBJ2-2; D remains ambiguous. There are 14 residues in the CDR3. CDR1 is KGHSH, CDR2 LQKENI, per germline. Trimming left V 0 bases short and J 3 bases short, with 5 bases between. The full variable domain, in which reference TRBV18 and TRBJ2-2 provide the parts outside the CDR3, is NAGVMQNPRHLVRRRGQEARLRCSPMKGHSHVYWYRQLPEEGLKFMVYLQKENIIDESGMPKERFSAEFPKEGPSILRIQQVVRGDSAAYFCASSPPVDTGELFFGEGSRLTVL.

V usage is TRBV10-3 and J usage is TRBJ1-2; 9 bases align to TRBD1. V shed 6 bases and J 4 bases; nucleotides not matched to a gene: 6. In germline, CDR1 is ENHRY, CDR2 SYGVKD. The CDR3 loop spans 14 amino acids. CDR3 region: CAIRTDRGGYGYTF. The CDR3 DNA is TGTGCCATCAGGACAGACAGGGGGGGCTATGGCTACACCTTC.

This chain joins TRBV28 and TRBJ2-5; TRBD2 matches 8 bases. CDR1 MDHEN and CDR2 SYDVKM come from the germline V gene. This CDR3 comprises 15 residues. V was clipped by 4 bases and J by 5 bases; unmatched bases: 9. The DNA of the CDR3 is TGTGCCAGCAGTTCCAAGCGGGGGCCGGGGGAGACCCAGTACTTC. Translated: CASSSKRGPGETQYF.

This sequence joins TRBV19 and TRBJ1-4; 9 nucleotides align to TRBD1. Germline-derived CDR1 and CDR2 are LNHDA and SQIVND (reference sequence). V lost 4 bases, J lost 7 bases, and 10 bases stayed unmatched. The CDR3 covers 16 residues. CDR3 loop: CASSTGQGVRSEKLFF. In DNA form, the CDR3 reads TGTGCCAGTAGTACGGGACAGGGAGTCCGAAGTGAAAAACTGTTTTTT.

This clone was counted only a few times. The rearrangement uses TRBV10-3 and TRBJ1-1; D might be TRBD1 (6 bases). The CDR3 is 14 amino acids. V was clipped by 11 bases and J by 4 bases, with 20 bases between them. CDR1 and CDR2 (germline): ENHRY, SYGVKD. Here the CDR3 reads CAGGGGLAGTEAFF. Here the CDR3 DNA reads TGTGCCGGCGGCGGGGGCCTGGCGGGCACTGAAGCTTTCTTT.

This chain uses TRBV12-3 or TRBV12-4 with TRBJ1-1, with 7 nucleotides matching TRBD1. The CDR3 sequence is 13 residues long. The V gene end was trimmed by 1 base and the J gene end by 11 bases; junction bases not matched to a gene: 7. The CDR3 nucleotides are TGTGCCAGCAGTTTAGGGCCCGGGACAGCCGCTTTCTTT. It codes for CASSLGPGTAAFF.

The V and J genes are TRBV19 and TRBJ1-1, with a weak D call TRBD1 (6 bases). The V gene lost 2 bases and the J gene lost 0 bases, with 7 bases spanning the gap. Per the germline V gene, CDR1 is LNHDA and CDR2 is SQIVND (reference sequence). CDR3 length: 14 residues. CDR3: CASSITGMNTEAFF. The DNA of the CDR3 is TGTGCCAGTAGTATAACAGGGATGAACACTGAAGCTTTCTTT.

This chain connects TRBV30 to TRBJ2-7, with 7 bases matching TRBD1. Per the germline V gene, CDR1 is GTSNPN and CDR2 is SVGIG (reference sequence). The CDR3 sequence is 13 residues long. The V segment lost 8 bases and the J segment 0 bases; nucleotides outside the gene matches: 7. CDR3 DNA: TGTGCCGGGGCCCGACAGGGCTCCTACGAGCAGTACTTC. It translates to CAGARQGSYEQYF.

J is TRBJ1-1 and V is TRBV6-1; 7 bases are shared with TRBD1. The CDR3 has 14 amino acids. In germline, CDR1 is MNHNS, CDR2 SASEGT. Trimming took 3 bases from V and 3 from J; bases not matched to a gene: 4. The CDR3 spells CASSEGQSYTEAFF. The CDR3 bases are TGTGCCAGCAGTGAGGGACAGTCGTACACTGAAGCTTTCTTT.

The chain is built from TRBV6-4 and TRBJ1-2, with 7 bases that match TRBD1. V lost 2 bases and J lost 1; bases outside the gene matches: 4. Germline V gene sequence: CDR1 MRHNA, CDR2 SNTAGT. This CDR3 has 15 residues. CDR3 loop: CASSDRGLVNYGYTF. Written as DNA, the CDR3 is TGTGCCAGCAGTGACAGGGGGCTGGTTAACTATGGCTACACCTTC.

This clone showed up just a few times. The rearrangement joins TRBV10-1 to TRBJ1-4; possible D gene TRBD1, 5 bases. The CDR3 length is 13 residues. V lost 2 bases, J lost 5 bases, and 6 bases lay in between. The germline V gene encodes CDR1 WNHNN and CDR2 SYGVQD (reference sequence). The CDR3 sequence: CASSENRNEKLFF. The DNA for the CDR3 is TGCGCCAGCAGTGAGAACAGGAATGAAAAACTGTTTTTT.

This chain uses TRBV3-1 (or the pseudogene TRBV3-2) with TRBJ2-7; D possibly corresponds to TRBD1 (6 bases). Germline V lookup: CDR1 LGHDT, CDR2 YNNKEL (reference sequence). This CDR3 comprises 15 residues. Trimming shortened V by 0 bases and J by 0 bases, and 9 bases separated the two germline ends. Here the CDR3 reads CASSQDPDSSYEQYF. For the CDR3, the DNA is TGTGCCAGCAGCCAAGACCCGGACAGCTCCTACGAGCAGTACTTC.

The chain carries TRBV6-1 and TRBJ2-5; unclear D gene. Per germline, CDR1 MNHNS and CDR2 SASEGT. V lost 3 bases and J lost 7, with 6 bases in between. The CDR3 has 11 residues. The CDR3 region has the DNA TGTGCCAGCAGTGACCCCGTGACCCAGTACTTC. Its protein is CASSDPVTQYF.

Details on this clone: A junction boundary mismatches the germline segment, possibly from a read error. The CDR3, as DNA: TGTGCCAGCTCCCCACAGGGGAGGTTAGACTATGGCTACACCTTC. Translated: CASSPQGRLDYGYTF. The chain recombines TRBV18 with TRBJ1-2, with 7 positions matching TRBD1. The CDR3 loop spans 15 amino acids. Germline V lookup: CDR1 KGHSH, CDR2 LQKENI. The full variable domain, in which reference TRBV18 and TRBJ1-2 provide the parts outside the CDR3, is NAGVMQNPRHLVRRRGQEARLRCSPMKGHSHVYWYRQLPEEGLKFMVYLQKENIIDESGMPKERFSAEFPKEGPSILRIQQVVRGDSAAYFCASSPQGRLDYGYTFGSGTRLTVV.

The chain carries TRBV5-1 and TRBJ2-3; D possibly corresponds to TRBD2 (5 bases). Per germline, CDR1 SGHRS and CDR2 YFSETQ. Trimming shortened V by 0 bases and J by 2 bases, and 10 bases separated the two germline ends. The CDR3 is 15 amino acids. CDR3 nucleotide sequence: TGCGCCAGCAGCTTGGGACCGGAGGCCACAGATACGCAGTATTTT. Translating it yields CASSLGPEATDTQYF. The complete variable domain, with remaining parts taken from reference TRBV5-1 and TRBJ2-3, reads KAGVTQTPRYLIKTRGQQVTLSCSPISGHRSVSWYQQTPGQGLQFLFEYFSETQRNKGNFPGRFSGRQFSNSRSEMNVSTLELGDSALYLCASSLGPEATDTQYFGPGTRLTVL.

CDR3 amino acids: CASSLDTGGTQYF. CDR3 DNA: TGTGCCAGCAGCTTAGATACTGGCGGGACCCAGTACTTC. The chain has TRBV7-7 and TRBJ2-5, with unresolved D. Germline V lookup: CDR1 SSHAT, CDR2 FNYEAQ (reference sequence). This CDR3 has 13 residues. The V and J ends lost 1 base and 7 bases respectively, with 10 bases between them.